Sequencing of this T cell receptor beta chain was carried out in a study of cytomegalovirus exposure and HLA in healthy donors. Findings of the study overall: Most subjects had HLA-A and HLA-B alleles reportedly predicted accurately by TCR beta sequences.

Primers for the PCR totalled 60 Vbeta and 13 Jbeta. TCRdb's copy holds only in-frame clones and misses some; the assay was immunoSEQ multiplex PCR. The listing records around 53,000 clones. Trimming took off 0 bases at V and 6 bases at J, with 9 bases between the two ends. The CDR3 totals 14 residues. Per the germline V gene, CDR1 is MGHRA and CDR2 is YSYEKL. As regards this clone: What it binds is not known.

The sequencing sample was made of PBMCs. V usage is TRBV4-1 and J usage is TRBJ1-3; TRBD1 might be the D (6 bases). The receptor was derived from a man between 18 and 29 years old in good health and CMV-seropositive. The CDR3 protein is CASSQDRGINTIYF. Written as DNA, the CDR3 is TGCGCCAGCAGCCAAGATAGGGGGATAAACACCATATATTTT.